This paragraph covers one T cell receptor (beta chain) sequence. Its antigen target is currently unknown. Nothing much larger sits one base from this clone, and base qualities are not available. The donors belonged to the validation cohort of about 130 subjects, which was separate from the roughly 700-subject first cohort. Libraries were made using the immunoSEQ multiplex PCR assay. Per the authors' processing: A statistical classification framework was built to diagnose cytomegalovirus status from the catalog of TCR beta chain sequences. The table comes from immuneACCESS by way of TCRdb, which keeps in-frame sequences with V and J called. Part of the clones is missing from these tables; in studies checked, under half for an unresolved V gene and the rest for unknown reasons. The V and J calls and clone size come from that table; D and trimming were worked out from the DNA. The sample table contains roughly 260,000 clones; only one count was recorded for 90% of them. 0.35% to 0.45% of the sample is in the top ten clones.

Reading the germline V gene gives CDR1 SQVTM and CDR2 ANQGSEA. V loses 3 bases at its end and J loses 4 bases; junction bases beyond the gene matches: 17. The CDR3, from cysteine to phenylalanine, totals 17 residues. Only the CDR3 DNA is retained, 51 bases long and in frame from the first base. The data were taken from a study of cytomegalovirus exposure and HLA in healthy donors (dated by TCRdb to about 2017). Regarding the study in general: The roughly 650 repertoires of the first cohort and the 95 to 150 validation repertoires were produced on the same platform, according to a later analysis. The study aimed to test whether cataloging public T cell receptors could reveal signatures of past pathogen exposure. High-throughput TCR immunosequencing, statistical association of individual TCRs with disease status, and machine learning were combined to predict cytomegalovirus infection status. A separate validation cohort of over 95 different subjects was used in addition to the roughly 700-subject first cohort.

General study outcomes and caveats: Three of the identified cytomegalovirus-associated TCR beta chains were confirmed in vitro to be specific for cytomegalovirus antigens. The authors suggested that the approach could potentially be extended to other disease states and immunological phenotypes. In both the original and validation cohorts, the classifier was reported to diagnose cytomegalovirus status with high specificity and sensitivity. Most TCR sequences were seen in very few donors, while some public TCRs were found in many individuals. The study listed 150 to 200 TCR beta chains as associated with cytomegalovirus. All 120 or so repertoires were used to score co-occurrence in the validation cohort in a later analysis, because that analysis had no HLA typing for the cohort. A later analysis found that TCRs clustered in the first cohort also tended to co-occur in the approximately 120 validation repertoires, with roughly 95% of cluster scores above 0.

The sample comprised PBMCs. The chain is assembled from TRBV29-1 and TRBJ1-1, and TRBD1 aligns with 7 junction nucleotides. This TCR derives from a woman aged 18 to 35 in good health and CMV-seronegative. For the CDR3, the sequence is CSVEGLRQGRGVTEAFF. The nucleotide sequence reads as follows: TGCAGCGTTGAGGGGCTTCGACAGGGAAGGGGGGTCACTGAAGCTTTCTTT.